The next 14 T cell receptor beta chains were all read from a single sample in a study of cytomegalovirus exposure and HLA in healthy donors. 13 Jbeta primers and 60 Vbeta primers were used for the PCR. Data came from immunoSEQ multiplex PCR; TCRdb stores just in-frame clones and leaves some out. The table records roughly 170,000 clones, roughly four fifths of them present only once. Sequenced sample: PBMCs. These TCRs come from a man aged 45-65 years in good health and CMV-seronegative.

The table lists this clone with a count of one. V is TRBV28 and J is TRBJ2-5; D perhaps matches TRBD1 (5 bases). The germline V and J ends were trimmed by 4 bases and 3 bases, with 12 bases remaining between them. The CDR3 runs 14 residues. Germline CDR1 and CDR2: MDHEN and SYDVKM. DNA of the CDR3: TGTGCCAGCAGTTCCGGACAAATGGAAGAGACCCAGTACTTC. This gives the protein CASSSGQMEETQYF. The complete variable domain, with remaining parts taken from reference TRBV28 and TRBJ2-5, reads DVKVTQSSRYLVKRTGEKVFLECVQDMDHENMFWYRQDPGLGLRLIYFSYDVKMKEKGDIPEGYSVSREKKERFSLILESASTNQTSMYLCASSSGQMEETQYFGPGTRLLVL.

The J gene is TRBJ2-1, the V gene TRBV5-1, with D possibly being TRBD1 (6 bases). Germline V lookup: CDR1 SGHRS, CDR2 YFSETQ. Trimming took 4 bases from V and 10 from J, leaving 18 bases between them. This CDR3 region has 14 residues. CDR3 DNA: TGCGCCAGCAGCCCCGGGACATATAAGGAAGAGCAGTTCTTC. Translation: CASSPGTYKEEQFF.

This chain joins TRBV7-2 and TRBJ1-2; D possibly corresponds to TRBD1 (6 bases). Germline CDR1 and CDR2: SGHTA and FQGNSA. Trimming cost V 1 base and J 6 bases, with 12 bases left between them. The CDR3 spans 14 residues. The CDR3 loop reads CASSLGTGYHGYTF. The CDR3 coding sequence is TGTGCCAGCAGCTTAGGAACAGGGTATCATGGCTACACCTTC.

CDR3 coding DNA: TGTGCCAGTAGTATCGGTCGCACTTTGAGCAATAACTATGGCTACACCTTC. Its protein is CASSIGRTLSNNYGYTF. The chain joins TRBV19 to TRBJ1-2; no clear D. The germline gives CDR1 LNHDA, CDR2 SQIVND (reference sequence). Trimming pared 3 bases from V and 1 base from J, leaving 18 bases between. This CDR3 region has 17 residues.

The genes are TRBV5-1 and TRBJ2-3; 11 bases match TRBD2. Germline V CDR1 and CDR2: SGHRS, YFSETQ. V gave up 2 bases and J gave up 5 bases; unmatched junction bases: 4. The CDR3 is 15 residues long. The CDR3 region is CASSFGSGGGDTQYF. CDR3 coding DNA: TGCGCCAGCAGCTTCGGTAGCGGGGGGGGAGATACGCAGTATTTT.

This rearrangement joins TRBV13 to TRBJ2-5; 9 positions match TRBD2. The DNA end is more similar to TRBJ2-7, so the J call may be wrong. The CDR3 length is 16 residues. Germline CDR1 is PRHDT and CDR2 is FYEKMQ (reference sequence). Here the CDR3 DNA reads TGTGCCAGCAGTCGCAGATCTCCTAGCGGGAACTACGAGCAGTACTTC. This codes for CASSRRSPSGNYEQYF.

CDR3 in amino acids: CASSLDRYSEQFF. The CDR3 nucleotides read TGTGCCAGCAGCTTAGACCGGTATAGTGAGCAGTTCTTC. This chain links TRBV11-2 with TRBJ2-1, with D unclear. There are 13 residues in the CDR3. Looked up from germline, CDR1 is SGHAT and CDR2 is FQNNGV. V lost 0 bases, J lost 9 bases, and 9 bases lay in between.

This clone was found a few times. This chain connects TRBV4-3 to TRBJ1-5, with D hard to call. Trimming cost V 1 base and J 7 bases, with 11 bases left between them. The CDR3 has 14 residues. Germline CDR1 LGHNA, CDR2 YSLEER. This CDR3 reads CASSQAWSGQPQHF. CDR3 sequence (DNA): TGCGCCAGCAGCCAAGCGTGGTCGGGACAGCCCCAGCATTTT.

The chain carries TRBV5-1 and TRBJ2-7; 13 positions match TRBD2. The germline V gene has CDR1 SGHRS and CDR2 YFSETQ. There are 18 residues in the CDR3. J lost 3 bases, V lost 0 bases, and 9 bases had no gene match. CDR3 loop: CASSLGLAGGGFDYEQYF. DNA of the CDR3: TGCGCCAGCAGCTTGGGACTAGCGGGAGGCGGGTTTGACTACGAGCAGTACTTC.

The chain recombines TRBV11-2 with TRBJ2-2; possible D gene TRBD2, 5 bases. The V end lost 2 bases, the J end lost 4 bases, and 11 bases lay between the germline ends. CDR1 is SGHAT, CDR2 FQNNGV, per germline. The CDR3 is 15 residues long. Here the CDR3 reads CASSLRSEITGELFF. CDR3 coding DNA: TGTGCCAGCAGCTTACGTAGCGAAATCACCGGGGAGCTGTTTTTT.

The chain couples TRBV9 to TRBJ2-1; 7 positions agree with TRBD1. The CDR3 sequence is 15 residues long. Germline lookup yields CDR1 SGDLS and CDR2 YYNGEE. V shed 3 bases and J 9 bases; nucleotides not matched to a gene: 12. Here the CDR3 reads CASSGTGTVTSEQFF. The CDR3, as DNA: TGTGCCAGCAGCGGAACCGGGACAGTTACTTCTGAGCAGTTCTTC.

J is TRBJ2-5 and V is TRBV9; 10 bases agree with TRBD2. Losses at the gene ends were 4 bases for V and 3 bases for J; bases not matched to a gene: 6. The CDR3 consists of 15 residues. Germline assignment: CDR1 SGDLS and CDR2 YYNGEE. CDR3 loop: CASSPKLAGEETQYF. In nucleotides, the CDR3 is TGTGCCAGCAGCCCAAAGCTAGCGGGGGAAGAGACCCAGTACTTC.

This clone came up once. The CDR3: CSVDGSSGGHEQFF. For the CDR3, the DNA is TGCAGCGTTGATGGGTCTAGCGGGGGCCATGAGCAGTTCTTC. The chain recombines TRBV29-1 with TRBJ2-1; 10 bases agree with TRBD2. Germline V lookup: CDR1 SQVTM, CDR2 ANQGSEA. With 3 bases clipped from V and 8 bases from J, the junction kept 7 bases outside the gene matches. This CDR3 has 14 amino acids.

The chain carries TRBV19 and TRBJ1-3; 8 bases align to TRBD1. This CDR3 spans 14 amino acids. Germline loops: CDR1 LNHDA, CDR2 SQIVND (reference sequence). V lost 7 bases, J lost 0 bases, and 2 bases stayed unmatched. The CDR3 DNA reads TGTGCCAGTACGACAGGGGTCTCTGGAAACACCATATATTTT. It specifies CASTTGVSGNTIYF.